The 15 T cell receptor beta chains presented below share a single source sample, sequenced in a study of blood T cell repertoires in COVID-19. Libraries were prepared by immunoSEQ multiplex PCR; TCRdb keeps only in-frame clonotypes and omits some of them. The sample has about 180,000 clones, just over 85% seen once. Material for sequencing was peripheral blood. All receptors come from a middle-aged man with active or convalescent COVID-19.

The V and J genes are TRBV7-2 and TRBJ2-7; 9 nucleotides agree with TRBD2. The CDR3 spans 15 residues. V was pared by 0 bases and J by 6 bases, with 6 bases of the junction left unmatched. Per the germline V gene, CDR1 is SGHTA and CDR2 is FQGNSA. The CDR3 loop reads CASSLAAGGHSEQYF. In DNA, the CDR3 is TGTGCCAGCAGCTTAGCGGCGGGGGGGCATTCCGAGCAGTACTTC. Together with reference TRBV7-2 and TRBJ2-7, the CDR3 gives the full variable domain: GAGVSQSPSNKVTEKGKDVELRCDPISGHTALYWYRQSLGQGLEFLIYFQGNSAPDKSGLPSDRFSAERTGGSVSTLTIQRTQQEDSAVYLCASSLAAGGHSEQYFGPGTRLTVT.

The V gene is TRBV5-1, the J gene TRBJ2-1; 8 bases are shared with TRBD1. The V gene end was trimmed by 3 bases and the J gene end by 6 bases; junction bases not matched to a gene: 8. This CDR3 is built from 15 residues. Germline CDR1 reads SGHRS; CDR2 reads YFSETQ. The CDR3, as DNA: TGCGCCAGCAGCTCCGGACAGGGCCCTGGCAATGAGCAGTTCTTC. Translated: CASSSGQGPGNEQFF.

The chain has TRBV3-1 (or the pseudogene TRBV3-2) and TRBJ2-2; D remains ambiguous. This CDR3 region has 14 residues. The ends were cut back, 3 bases at V and 4 bases at J, with 9 bases in the middle. Germline V CDR1 and CDR2: LGHDT, YNNKEL (reference sequence). The CDR3: CASSHVRVTGELFF. DNA for the CDR3: TGTGCCAGCAGCCACGTAAGAGTCACCGGGGAGCTGTTTTTT.

The chain is built from TRBV15 and TRBJ1-2, with D possibly being TRBD1 (5 bases). The ends were cut back, 3 bases at V and 8 bases at J, with 16 bases in the middle. CDR3 size: 14 residues. From germline, CDR1 is LNHNV and CDR2 YYDKDF (reference sequence). This CDR3 is CATSSTRNRLGYTF. The CDR3 nucleotides are TGTGCCACCAGCAGTACGAGAAACAGGTTAGGCTACACCTTC.

The CDR3 DNA reads as TGTGCCAGCAGCGAGGCATTTCAGGGAATGAACACTGAAGCTTTCTTT. Encoded protein: CASSEAFQGMNTEAFF. This chain connects TRBV9 to TRBJ1-1; a weak D match, TRBD1 (5 bases). In germline, CDR1 is SGDLS, CDR2 YYNGEE. This CDR3 region has 16 residues. The ends were cut back, 3 bases at V and 0 bases at J, with 15 bases in the middle.

In this sample, this clone turned up a few times. The chain recombines TRBV9 with TRBJ1-5; 7 bases fit TRBD1. Trimming took 3 bases from V and 1 from J; bases not matched to a gene: 1. From germline, CDR1 is SGDLS and CDR2 YYNGEE. This CDR3 is built from 14 residues. This chain's CDR3 is CASSEQGSNQPQHF. DNA for the CDR3: TGTGCCAGCAGCGAACAGGGGAGCAATCAGCCCCAGCATTTT.

The chain couples TRBV9 to TRBJ2-2; 7 positions match TRBD2. The CDR3 runs 16 residues. The junction had 8 bases not matched to a gene; V was cut back by 0 bases and J by 6 bases. Germline loops: CDR1 SGDLS, CDR2 YYNGEE. The CDR3 here is CASSVATAGVPGELFF. The CDR3 nucleotides read TGTGCCAGCAGCGTAGCTACTGCGGGAGTGCCCGGGGAGCTGTTTTTT.

This clone was counted a single time. This chain uses TRBV4-3 with TRBJ2-5; 9 bases map to TRBD2. The CDR3 sequence is 15 residues long. Germline CDR1 reads LGHNA; CDR2 reads YSLEER. V shed 0 bases and J 5 bases; nucleotides not matched to a gene: 4. CDR3 residues: CASSQDPAGGETQYF. CDR3 nucleotides: TGCGCCAGCAGCCAAGATCCCGCGGGGGGGGAGACCCAGTACTTC.

The chain is built from TRBV25-1 and TRBJ1-2; a weak D match, TRBD1 (5 bases). The CDR3 spans 11 residues. Germline assignment: CDR1 MGHDK and CDR2 SYGVNS. V lost 6 bases, J lost 4 bases, and 6 bases lay in between. CDR3 protein: CASRGLYGYTF. CDR3 DNA: TGTGCCAGCAGGGGACTCTATGGCTACACCTTC.

In this sample, this clone turned up once. The chain has TRBV11-2 and TRBJ1-2; the match to TRBD1 covers 9 bases. The CDR3 is made up of 17 amino acids. The J segment lost 2 bases and the V segment lost 5 bases, leaving 12 bases of the junction unmatched. Looked up from germline, CDR1 is SGHAT and CDR2 is FQNNGV. The CDR3 nucleotides are TGTGCCAGCAGCCGTTTTGGCTCGGGACAGGGAAACTATGGCTACACCTTC. Its protein product is CASSRFGSGQGNYGYTF.

The chain combines TRBV5-1 with TRBJ1-2, with 12 bases that match TRBD1. V trimming: 3 bases; J trimming: 8 bases; junction bases outside the gene matches: 14. The CDR3 is 17 amino acids. Germline V gives CDR1 SGHRS, CDR2 YFSETQ. The CDR3 protein is CASSSGQGAAIAIGYTF. CDR3 DNA: TGCGCCAGCAGCTCGGGACAGGGGGCCGCAATTGCTATAGGCTACACCTTC.

The chain joins TRBV4-2 to TRBJ2-1; D is unclear. CDR3 length: 14 amino acids. Germline CDR1 is LGHNA and CDR2 is YNFKEQ. Trimming cost V 4 bases and J 10 bases, with 17 bases left between them. CDR3 nucleotides: TGTGCCAGCAGCCCCCCGGGTGGGTGGTGGGAGCAGTTCTTC. As protein: CASSPPGGWWEQFF.

The CDR3, as DNA: TGTGCCAGCAGCTTTACAGGGGTGGATGGCTACACCTTC. Translating gives CASSFTGVDGYTF. The chain has TRBV11-2 and TRBJ1-2; the match to TRBD1 covers 7 bases. Germline CDR1 reads SGHAT; CDR2 reads FQNNGV. V shed 3 bases and J 6 bases; nucleotides not matched to a gene: 4. The CDR3 length is 13 residues.

This sequence joins TRBV24-1 and TRBJ2-3; 9 bases agree with TRBD2. Germline CDR1 is KGHDR and CDR2 is SFDVKD. After removal of 2 bases from V and 2 bases from J, the junction contained 4 bases not matched to a gene. The CDR3 totals 16 residues. For the CDR3, the DNA is TGTGCCACCAGTGATTGGAGCGGGGGGAACACAGATACGCAGTATTTT. Translation: CATSDWSGGNTDTQYF.

The chain has TRBV7-9 and TRBJ2-7; D is unclear. Trimming stripped 2 bases from V and 1 base from J, with 12 bases between. Germline V gene sequence: CDR1 SEHNR, CDR2 FQNEAQ (reference sequence). This CDR3 contains 15 residues. DNA of the CDR3: TGTGCCAGCAGCTTATTTCCAGCGCTTTCCTACGAGCAGTACTTC. Translation gives CASSLFPALSYEQYF.